Listed below are T cell receptor beta chains from one sample, sequenced in a study of blood T cell repertoires in COVID-19. The protocol was immunoSEQ multiplex PCR, while the TCRdb copy is restricted to in-frame clones and leaves out a portion. The sample records 250,000 to 300,000 clones, about 87% being singletons. The specimen sequenced was peripheral blood. These receptors all come from a middle-aged woman who had recovered from COVID-19. The CDR3 runs from the conserved cysteine through the conserved F or W.

>TRBV7-9
CASSARLGTVTEAFF
>TRBV5-8
CASKALPGLAGTYEQYF
>TRBV13
CASSLRGLESPLHF
>TRBV7-8
CASSLMAGGTEAFF
>TRBV18
CASSPGTGAETQYF
>TRBV7-2
CASREAGLAGTSSYNEQFF
>TRBV10-3
CAISGRDRAWGYGYTF
>TRBV7-9
CASSRQGFRNTEAFF
>TRBV6-5
CASSTYTQTQYF
>TRBV5-1
CASSLRGTTYEQYF
>TRBV14
CASSQAKDGTGDYGYTF
>TRBV5-1
CASSAQGQGVVSQYF
>TRBV6-1
CASSEGSGGLYEQYF
>TRBV10-3
CAISGQGSYNEQFF
>TRBV19
CASSTVDRGRTNYGYTF
>TRBV15
CATSTYSGNTIYF